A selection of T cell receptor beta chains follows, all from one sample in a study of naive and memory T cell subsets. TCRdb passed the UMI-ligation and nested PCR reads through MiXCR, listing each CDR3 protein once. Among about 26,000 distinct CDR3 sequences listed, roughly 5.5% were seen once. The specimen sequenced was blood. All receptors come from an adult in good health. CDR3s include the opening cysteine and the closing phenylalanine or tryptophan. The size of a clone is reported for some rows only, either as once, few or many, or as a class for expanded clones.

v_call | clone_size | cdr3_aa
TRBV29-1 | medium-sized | CSAGGGTDTQYF
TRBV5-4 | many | CASSVGQGETEAFF
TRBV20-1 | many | CSARDNTGLNQPQHF
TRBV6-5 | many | CASSRGVFHSSSPLHF
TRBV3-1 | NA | CASSPSTGTYNEQFF
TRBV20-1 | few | CSARDGNYEQYF
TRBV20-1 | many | CSAVTSGTYNEQFF
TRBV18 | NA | CASSPRTGGIGSTDTQYF
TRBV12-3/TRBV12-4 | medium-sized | CASSHSQYNEKLFF
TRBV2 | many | CASSEAAGGSYIQYF
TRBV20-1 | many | CSARDRGRGTDTQYF
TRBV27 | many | CASSPGTGLIPNYGYTF
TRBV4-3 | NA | CASSQDISGRAGELFF
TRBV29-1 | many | CSVPSGQDDSGNTIYF
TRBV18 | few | CASSPRLGQGRTDTQYF
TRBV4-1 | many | CASSQVWPGGGHEQFF
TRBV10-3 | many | CAISEKKGSNQPQHF
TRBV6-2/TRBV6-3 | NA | CASSYWGGGDEQFF
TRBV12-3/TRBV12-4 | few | CASSLRLEIGEQFF